These 11 T cell receptor beta chains were sequenced from one sample in a study of blood T cell repertoires in COVID-19. Clones were sequenced by immunoSEQ multiplex PCR, and TCRdb holds only the in-frame ones, with some missing. The sample lists about 50,000 clones; roughly 88% were seen once. Input material: peripheral blood. The receptors were sampled from a human donor in a cohort sampled during active COVID-19. The donor label of this sample is uncertain.

The genes are TRBV28 and TRBJ2-6; D may be TRBD1 (6 bases). Trimming took 4 bases from V and 2 from J, leaving 15 bases between them. The CDR3 sequence is 17 residues long. Per the germline V gene, CDR1 is MDHEN and CDR2 is SYDVKM. For the CDR3, the DNA is TGTGCCAGCAGTTCCTCCCCAGGGGTTCCTGGGGCCAACGTCCTGACTTTC. Translation: CASSSSPGVPGANVLTF.

This rearrangement joins TRBV6-6 to TRBJ2-1, with D hard to call. This CDR3 has 14 residues. Trimming took off 0 bases at V and 8 bases at J, with 11 bases between the two ends. Germline V gene lookup returns CDR1 MNHNY and CDR2 SVGAGI (reference sequence). CDR3 sequence reads: CASSYSMLSDEQFF. The CDR3 bases are TGTGCCAGCAGTTACTCGATGTTGTCGGATGAGCAGTTCTTC.

This clone was recorded only once. This sequence joins TRBV10-3 and TRBJ1-6, with D maybe TRBD1 (5 bases). The CDR3 is made up of 12 amino acids. The germline CDR1 and CDR2 sequences are ENHRY and SYGVKD. V lost 2 bases and J 12 bases, leaving 8 bases between the germline ends. CDR3 loop: CAISETGGPLHF. The CDR3 DNA is TGTGCCATCAGTGAGACCGGGGGACCCCTCCACTTT.

This chain joins TRBV3-1 (or the pseudogene TRBV3-2) and TRBJ2-2, with D possibly being TRBD1 (6 bases). CDR1 and CDR2 from the germline V gene are LGHDT and YNNKEL (reference sequence). The CDR3 totals 14 residues. Trimming removed 0 bases at V and 6 bases at J, with 8 bases between. The CDR3 DNA reads TGTGCCAGCAGCCAAGAATGGGGGCCCGGGGAGCTGTTTTTT. It codes for CASSQEWGPGELFF.

The V call is TRBV7-9, the J call TRBJ1-2; D call uncertain. Per germline, CDR1 SEHNR and CDR2 FQNEAQ (reference sequence). CDR3 length equals 14 residues. Trimming pared 1 base from V and 4 bases from J, leaving 10 bases between. The CDR3 is CASSLGRRVYGYTF. For the CDR3, the DNA is TGTGCCAGCAGCTTAGGACGGAGGGTCTATGGCTACACCTTC. Full variable domain (remainder filled in from reference TRBV7-9 and TRBJ1-2): DTGVSQNPRHKITKRGQNVTFRCDPISEHNRLYWYRQTLGQGPEFLTYFQNEAQLEKSRLLSDRFSAERPKGSFSTLEIQRTEQGDSAMYLCASSLGRRVYGYTFGSGTRLTVV.

The gene calls are TRBV4-1 and TRBJ2-5; D is possibly TRBD1 (6 bases). Looked up from germline, CDR1 is MGHRA and CDR2 is YSYEKL. Trimming took 5 bases from V and 5 from J, leaving 15 bases between them. The CDR3 totals 14 residues. The CDR3 DNA sequence: TGCGCCAGCAGCGGAAAGGGGGACGGGGAGACCCAGTACTTC. Its protein product is CASSGKGDGETQYF.

The chain uses TRBV2 and TRBJ2-2; 9 positions agree with TRBD2. The CDR3 has 15 amino acids. Looked up from germline, CDR1 is SNHLY and CDR2 is FYNNEI. Trimming cost V 5 bases and J 4 bases; bases outside gene matches: 5. CDR3 nucleotides: TGTGCCAGCAGTAATCTAGCGGGGACCACCGGGGAGCTGTTTTTT. Translation gives CASSNLAGTTGELFF.

The chain's CDR3 is CASSQYRGEGGYTF. In nucleotides, the CDR3 is TGTGCCAGCAGCCAGTACAGGGGTGAAGGTGGCTACACCTTC. The rearrangement links TRBV3-1 (or the pseudogene TRBV3-2) to TRBJ1-2; the match to TRBD1 covers 7 bases. The CDR3 has 14 residues. Germline trimming cut 3 bases from V and 7 bases from J; bases unmatched to any gene: 8. The germline V gene has CDR1 LGHDT and CDR2 YNNKEL (reference sequence).

Only one count was recorded for this clone. This CDR3 is CSFREETQYF. The CDR3 nucleotides are TGCAGCTTCAGGGAAGAGACCCAGTACTTC. This chain links TRBV29-1 with TRBJ2-5; D possibly corresponds to TRBD1 (5 bases). This CDR3 is built from 10 residues. V lost 8 bases and J 3 bases, leaving 7 bases between the germline ends. Germline V gives CDR1 SQVTM, CDR2 ANQGSEA.

This clone has just one count. The CDR3 nucleotides read TGTGCCAGCAGTTTGGGGCAGTACACTGAAGCTTTCTTT. As protein: CASSLGQYTEAFF. The gene calls are TRBV12-3 or TRBV12-4 and TRBJ1-1; tentative D call: TRBD1 (5 bases). This CDR3 has 13 residues. The V gene lost 3 bases and the J gene lost 3 bases, with 8 bases spanning the gap.

The rearrangement joins TRBV18 to TRBJ1-2, with 7 bases identical to TRBD1. Germline V gene sequence: CDR1 KGHSH, CDR2 LQKENI. V lost 2 bases and J lost 0; bases outside the gene matches: 0. This CDR3 region has 14 residues. CDR3 nucleotides: TGTGCCAGCTCACCAGGACAGGCTAACTATGGCTACACCTTC. Translation gives CASSPGQANYGYTF.